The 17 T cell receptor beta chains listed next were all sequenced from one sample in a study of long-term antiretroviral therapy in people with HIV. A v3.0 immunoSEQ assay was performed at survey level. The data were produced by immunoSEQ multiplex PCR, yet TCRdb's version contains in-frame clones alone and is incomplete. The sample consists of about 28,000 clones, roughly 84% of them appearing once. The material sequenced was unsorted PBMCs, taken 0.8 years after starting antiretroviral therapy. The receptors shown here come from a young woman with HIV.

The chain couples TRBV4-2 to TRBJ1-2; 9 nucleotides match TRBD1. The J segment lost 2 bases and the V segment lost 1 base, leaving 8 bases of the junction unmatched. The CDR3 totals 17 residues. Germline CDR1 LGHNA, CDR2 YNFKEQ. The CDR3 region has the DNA TGTGCCAGCAGCCAAGGAGACACAGGGGGCAAAAACTATGGCTACACCTTC. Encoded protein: CASSQGDTGGKNYGYTF.

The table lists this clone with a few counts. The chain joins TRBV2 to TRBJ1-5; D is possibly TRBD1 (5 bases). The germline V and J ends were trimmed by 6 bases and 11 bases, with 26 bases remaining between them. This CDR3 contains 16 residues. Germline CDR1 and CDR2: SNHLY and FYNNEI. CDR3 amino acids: CASSPAAARVGTAQHF. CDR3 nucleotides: TGTGCCAGCAGCCCCGCGGCAGCCCGGGTCGGGACGGCCCAGCATTTT. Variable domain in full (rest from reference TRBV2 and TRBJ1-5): EPEVTQTPSHQVTQMGQEVILRCVPISNHLYFYWYRQILGQKVEFLVSFYNNEISEKSEIFDDQFSVERPDGSNFTLKIRSTKLEDSAMYFCASSPAAARVGTAQHFGDGTRLSIL.

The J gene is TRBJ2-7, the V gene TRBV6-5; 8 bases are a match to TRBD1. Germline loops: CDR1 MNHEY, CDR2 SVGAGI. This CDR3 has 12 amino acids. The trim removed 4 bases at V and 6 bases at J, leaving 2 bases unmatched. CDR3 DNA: TGTGCCAGCAGTTCCGACAGGGGCGAGCAGTACGTC. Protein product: CASSSDRGEQYV.

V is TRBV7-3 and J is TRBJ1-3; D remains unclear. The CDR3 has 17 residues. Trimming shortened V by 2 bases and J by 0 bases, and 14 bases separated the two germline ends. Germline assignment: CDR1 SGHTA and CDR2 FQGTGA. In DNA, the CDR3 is TGTGCCAGCAGCTTAGGTCTCGGCTCCAGCTCTGGAAACACCATATATTTT. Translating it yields CASSLGLGSSSGNTIYF.

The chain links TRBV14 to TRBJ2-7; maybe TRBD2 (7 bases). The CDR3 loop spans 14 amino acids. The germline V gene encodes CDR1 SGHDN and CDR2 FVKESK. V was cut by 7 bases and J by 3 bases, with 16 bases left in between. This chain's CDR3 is CASNREGWNYEQYF. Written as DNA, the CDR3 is TGTGCCAGCAACAGGGAGGGGTGGAACTACGAGCAGTACTTC.

Written as DNA, the CDR3 is TGTGCCAGCAGCACAACAGGGGGTAACTCACCCCTCCACTTT. Amino acid sequence: CASSTTGGNSPLHF. This chain links TRBV9 with TRBJ1-6; 8 bases line up with TRBD1. The CDR3 runs to 14 residues. Germline trimming cut 4 bases from V and 10 bases from J; bases unmatched to any gene: 7. Germline CDR1 is SGDLS and CDR2 is YYNGEE.

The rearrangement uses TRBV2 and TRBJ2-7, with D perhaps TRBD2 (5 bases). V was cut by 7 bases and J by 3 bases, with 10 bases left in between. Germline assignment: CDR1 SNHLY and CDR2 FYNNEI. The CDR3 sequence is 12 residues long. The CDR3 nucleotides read TGTGCCAGCATTCTAGCAGGCTACGAGCAGTACTTC. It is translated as CASILAGYEQYF.

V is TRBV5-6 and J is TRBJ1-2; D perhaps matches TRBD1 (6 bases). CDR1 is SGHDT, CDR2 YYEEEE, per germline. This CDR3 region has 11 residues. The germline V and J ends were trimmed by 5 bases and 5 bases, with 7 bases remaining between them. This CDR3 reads CASSGTYGYTF. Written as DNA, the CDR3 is TGTGCCAGCAGTGGGACATATGGCTACACCTTC.

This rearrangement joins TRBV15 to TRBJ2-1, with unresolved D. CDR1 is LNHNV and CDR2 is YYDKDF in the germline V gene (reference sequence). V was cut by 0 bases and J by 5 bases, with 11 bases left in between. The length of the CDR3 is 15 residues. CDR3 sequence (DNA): TGTGCCACCAGCAGAGACCTCCCAGAGAACAATGAGCAGTTCTTC. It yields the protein CATSRDLPENNEQFF. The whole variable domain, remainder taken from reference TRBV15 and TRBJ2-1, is DAMVIQNPRYQVTQFGKPVTLSCSQTLNHNVMYWYQQKSSQAPKLLFHYYDKDFNNEADTPDNFQSRRPNTSFCFLDIRSPGLGDTAMYLCATSRDLPENNEQFFGPGTRLTVL.

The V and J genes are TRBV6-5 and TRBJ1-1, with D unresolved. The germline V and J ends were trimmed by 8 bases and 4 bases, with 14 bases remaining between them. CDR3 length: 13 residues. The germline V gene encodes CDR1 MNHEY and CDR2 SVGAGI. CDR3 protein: CASSRGWSTEAFF. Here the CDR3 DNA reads TGTGCCAGCTCGCGAGGATGGAGCACTGAAGCTTTCTTT.

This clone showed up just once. DNA for the CDR3: TGCGCCAGCAGCTCAAGGACTGTAACTAGCACAGATACGCAGTATTTT. Residues: CASSSRTVTSTDTQYF. J is TRBJ2-3 and V is TRBV5-1; D might be TRBD2 (5 bases). The CDR3 totals 16 residues. Germline V gene lookup returns CDR1 SGHRS and CDR2 YFSETQ. V was pared by 3 bases and J by 0 bases, with 14 bases between.

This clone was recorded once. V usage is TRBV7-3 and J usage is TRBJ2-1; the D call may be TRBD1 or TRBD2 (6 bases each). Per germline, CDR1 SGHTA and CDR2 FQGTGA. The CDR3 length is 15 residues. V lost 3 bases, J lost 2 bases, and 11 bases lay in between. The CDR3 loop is CASSLRDTPYNEQFF. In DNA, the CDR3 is TGTGCCAGCAGCTTGCGGGACACACCCTACAATGAGCAGTTCTTC.

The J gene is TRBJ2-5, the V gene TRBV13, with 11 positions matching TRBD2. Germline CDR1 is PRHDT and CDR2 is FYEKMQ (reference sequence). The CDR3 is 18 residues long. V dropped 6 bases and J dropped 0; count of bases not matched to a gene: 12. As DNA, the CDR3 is TGTGCCAGCAGACCGGCTAGCGGGGGGTATCGGTACCAAGAGACCCAGTACTTC. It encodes CASRPASGGYRYQETQYF.

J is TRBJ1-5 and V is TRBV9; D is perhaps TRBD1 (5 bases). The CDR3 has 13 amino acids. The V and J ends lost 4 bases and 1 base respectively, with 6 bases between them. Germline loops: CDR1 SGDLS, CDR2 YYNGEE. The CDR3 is CASSRDSNQPQHF. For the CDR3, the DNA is TGTGCCAGCAGCCGGGACAGCAATCAGCCCCAGCATTTT.

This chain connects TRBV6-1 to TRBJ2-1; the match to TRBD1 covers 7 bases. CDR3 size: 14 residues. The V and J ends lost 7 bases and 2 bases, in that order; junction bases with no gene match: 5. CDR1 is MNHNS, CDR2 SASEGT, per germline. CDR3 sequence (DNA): TGTGCCAGCATATGGGGACAGACCTACAATGAGCAGTTCTTC. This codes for CASIWGQTYNEQFF.

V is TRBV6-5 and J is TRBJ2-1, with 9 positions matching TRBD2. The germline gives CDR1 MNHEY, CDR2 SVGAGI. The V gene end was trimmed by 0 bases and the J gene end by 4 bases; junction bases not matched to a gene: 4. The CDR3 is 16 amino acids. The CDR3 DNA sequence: TGTGCCAGCAGTTACTCGGCGGGGGGGCAATACAATGAGCAGTTCTTC. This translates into CASSYSAGGQYNEQFF.

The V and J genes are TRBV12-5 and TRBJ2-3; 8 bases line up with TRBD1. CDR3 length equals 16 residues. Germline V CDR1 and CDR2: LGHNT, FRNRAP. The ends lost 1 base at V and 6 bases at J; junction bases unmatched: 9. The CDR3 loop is CASGLGDRGVSDTQYF. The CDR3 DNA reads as TGTGCTAGTGGTTTGGGCGACAGGGGAGTTTCGGATACGCAGTATTTT. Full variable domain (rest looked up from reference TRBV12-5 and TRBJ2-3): DARVTQTPRHKVTEMGQEVTMRCQPILGHNTVFWYRQTMMQGLELLAYFRNRAPLDDSGMPKDRFSAEMPDATLATLKIQPSEPRDSAVYFCASGLGDRGVSDTQYFGPGTRLTVL.